The 30 T cell receptor beta chains below come from one sample, sequenced in a study of cytomegalovirus exposure and HLA in healthy donors. Primers included in the PCR were 60 Vbeta and 13 Jbeta primers. Assay: immunoSEQ multiplex PCR; the TCRdb copy retains only in-frame clones and omits some. This table holds approximately 100,000 clones, nearly 70% found once. Sequences were obtained from PBMCs. The source of these receptors is a woman in her seventies in good health and CMV-seropositive.

The chain carries TRBV19 and TRBJ1-2; 9 positions agree with TRBD1. This CDR3 is built from 16 residues. Germline CDR1 reads LNHDA; CDR2 reads SQIVND (reference sequence). V shed 5 bases and J 4 bases; nucleotides not matched to a gene: 11. CDR3 in DNA: TGTGCCAGTAGTCCCGTTACAGGGGGCAAATCCTATGGCTACACCTTC. Translation: CASSPVTGGKSYGYTF.

The V gene is TRBV5-1, the J gene TRBJ2-3; TRBD1 might be the D (6 bases). In germline, CDR1 is SGHRS, CDR2 YFSETQ. Trimming left V 4 bases short and J 3 bases short, with 9 bases between. This CDR3 contains 13 residues. The CDR3 here is CASSLGTTDTQYF. CDR3 DNA sequence: TGCGCCAGCAGCCTCGGGACAACAGATACGCAGTATTTT.

The chain is built from TRBV7-9 and TRBJ1-6, with D unclear. CDR3 length: 14 residues. The germline gives CDR1 SEHNR, CDR2 FQNEAQ (reference sequence). The V end lost 3 bases, the J end lost 10 bases, and 13 bases lay between the germline ends. The CDR3 spells CASSFEQSYSPLHF. The CDR3 DNA reads TGTGCCAGCAGCTTCGAACAGTCGTACTCACCCCTCCACTTT. The variable domain in full, completed from reference TRBV7-9 and TRBJ1-6, reads DTGVSQNPRHKITKRGQNVTFRCDPISEHNRLYWYRQTLGQGPEFLTYFQNEAQLEKSRLLSDRFSAERPKGSFSTLEIQRTEQGDSAMYLCASSFEQSYSPLHFGNGTRLTVT.

This rearrangement joins TRBV5-6 to TRBJ1-1; no reliable D call. The CDR3 runs 15 residues. Trimming cost V 3 bases and J 3 bases, with 15 bases left between them. CDR1 and CDR2 from the germline V gene are SGHDT and YYEEEE. CDR3 amino acids: CASSSEWRLDTEAFF. CDR3 DNA sequence: TGTGCCAGCAGCTCGGAGTGGCGGTTGGACACTGAAGCTTTCTTT. The entire variable domain, with the rest obtained from reference TRBV5-6 and TRBJ1-1, is as follows: DAGVTQSPTHLIKTRGQQVTLRCSPKSGHDTVSWYQQALGQGPQFIFQYYEEEERQRGNFPDRFSGHQFPNYSSELNVNALLLGDSALYLCASSSEWRLDTEAFFGQGTRLTVV.

The chain joins TRBV7-2 to TRBJ2-3, with TRBD1 identical over 7 bases. This CDR3 contains 14 residues. Germline V gene data show CDR1 as SGHTA and CDR2 as FQGNSA. Germline trimming cut 6 bases from V and 3 bases from J; bases unmatched to any gene: 6. The CDR3 loop reads CASRRGRWTDTQYF. The DNA for the CDR3 is TGTGCCAGCAGGAGGGGGCGATGGACAGATACGCAGTATTTT.

V and J are TRBV10-2 and TRBJ1-5, with D perhaps TRBD1 (6 bases). Per the germline V gene, CDR1 is WSHSY and CDR2 is SAAADI. This CDR3 contains 17 residues. V lost 1 base, J lost 0 bases, and 13 bases lay in between. This chain's CDR3 is CASSEWGWTVSNQPQHF. The CDR3, as DNA: TGCGCCAGCAGTGAGTGGGGCTGGACAGTTAGCAATCAGCCCCAGCATTTT.

The chain couples TRBV4-2 to TRBJ2-5; D perhaps matches TRBD1 (5 bases). This CDR3 is built from 15 residues. The germline gives CDR1 LGHNA, CDR2 YNFKEQ. V was cut by 0 bases and J by 5 bases, with 13 bases left in between. The CDR3 spells CASSQDWTPLETQYF. The CDR3 coding sequence is TGTGCCAGCAGCCAAGATTGGACACCCCTCGAGACCCAGTACTTC.

The chain couples TRBV29-1 to TRBJ1-5; D possibly corresponds to TRBD1 (5 bases). The CDR3 has 13 amino acids. V lost 1 base, J lost 7 bases, and 11 bases lay in between. The V gene's germline CDR1 is SQVTM and CDR2 ANQGSEA. The chain's CDR3 is CSVEVGGSQPQHF. For the CDR3, the DNA is TGCAGCGTTGAAGTCGGGGGGTCCCAGCCCCAGCATTTT.

The genes are TRBV9 and TRBJ1-6; D gene unclear. Germline V gives CDR1 SGDLS, CDR2 YYNGEE. V was trimmed by 3 bases and J by 6 bases, leaving 13 bases between them. This CDR3 is built from 15 residues. In DNA form, the CDR3 reads TGTGCCAGCAGCGCTAATCATCAGGCTAATTCACCCCTCCACTTT. As protein: CASSANHQANSPLHF.

The chain recombines TRBV5-1 with TRBJ1-1; unclear D gene. Germline V gene lookup returns CDR1 SGHRS and CDR2 YFSETQ. The CDR3 has 13 amino acids. Trimming shortened V by 4 bases and J by 1 base, and 8 bases separated the two germline ends. For the CDR3, the DNA is TGCGCCAGCAGCGTTGAGCGGAACACTGAAGCTTTCTTT. Translation gives CASSVERNTEAFF. Complete variable domain (other parts from reference TRBV5-1 and TRBJ1-1): KAGVTQTPRYLIKTRGQQVTLSCSPISGHRSVSWYQQTPGQGLQFLFEYFSETQRNKGNFPGRFSGRQFSNSRSEMNVSTLELGDSALYLCASSVERNTEAFFGQGTRLTVV.

The rearrangement joins TRBV21-1 to TRBJ2-1; the DNA was not compared with TRBD1, the D call given in the table. TRBV21-1 is recorded as a pseudogene. This CDR3 is built from 16 residues. The CDR3 DNA is TGTGCCAGCAGCATCGCGGACAGGGTACTCCCCAATGAGCAGTTCTTC. Its protein is CASSIADRVLPNEQFF.

V and J are TRBV6-4 and TRBJ2-3; 9 positions match TRBD2. The length of the CDR3 is 15 residues. The ends lost 6 bases at V and 2 bases at J; junction bases unmatched: 6. Germline lookup yields CDR1 MRHNA and CDR2 SNTAGT. The CDR3 DNA reads TGTGCCAGCAGCCCACTAGCGGGCTCCACAGATACGCAGTATTTT. As protein: CASSPLAGSTDTQYF.

This clone came up a few times. The chain carries TRBV5-6 and TRBJ2-3; 8 bases are shared with TRBD2. The CDR3 sequence is 19 residues long. V was pared by 4 bases and J by 0 bases, with 16 bases of the junction left unmatched. Per the germline V gene, CDR1 is SGHDT and CDR2 is YYEEEE. For the CDR3, the DNA is TGTGCCAGCAGCGCAGCGGGGCGGGGGGCCTATGATAGCACAGATACGCAGTATTTT. Its translation is CASSAAGRGAYDSTDTQYF.

The V call is TRBV30, the J call TRBJ1-1, with 8 bases fitting TRBD1. Germline CDR1 reads GTSNPN; CDR2 reads SVGIG (reference sequence). With V trimmed by 3 bases and J by 3 bases, 6 bases remained unmatched. The CDR3 covers 14 residues. The CDR3 reads CAWRADRGHTEAFF. The CDR3 bases are TGTGCCTGGAGGGCCGACAGGGGTCACACTGAAGCTTTCTTT.

This clone showed up just a few times. The chain recombines TRBV5-1 with TRBJ2-7; 8 bases align to TRBD1. V lost 4 bases, J lost 5 bases, and 14 bases stayed unmatched. Germline loops: CDR1 SGHRS, CDR2 YFSETQ. The CDR3 sequence is 16 residues long. The CDR3, as DNA: TGCGCCAGCAGCGTGACCAGGGGGCCAGGGGTCCACGAGCAGTACTTC. It encodes CASSVTRGPGVHEQYF.

This clone was seen more than once but under ten times. The genes are TRBV6-5 and TRBJ1-5, with no clear D. Germline V gives CDR1 MNHEY, CDR2 SVGAGI. The ends were cut back, 4 bases at V and 9 bases at J, with 16 bases in the middle. CDR3 size: 14 residues. CDR3 amino acids: CASSSRLGTTPQHF. DNA of the CDR3: TGTGCCAGCAGTTCACGACTGGGTACGACGCCCCAGCATTTT.

In nucleotides, the CDR3 is TGTGCCAGCAGCTTGGTTGCGGGGGCACAGGCCTATGGCTACACCTTC. Translated, it gives CASSLVAGAQAYGYTF. The chain employs TRBV5-6 and TRBJ1-2; a weak D match, TRBD1 (6 bases). This CDR3 is built from 16 residues. Between the trimmed V and J ends, which lost 0 bases and 4 bases, there was a span of 16 bases. From germline, CDR1 is SGHDT and CDR2 YYEEEE.

V gene TRBV27 combines with J gene TRBJ1-5, with 7 bases that match TRBD1. Germline V gene lookup returns CDR1 MNHEY and CDR2 SMNVEV (reference sequence). The CDR3 length is 15 residues. The V and J ends lost 1 base and 5 bases, in that order; junction bases with no gene match: 5. The CDR3 here is CASSLFGTVYQPQHF. In nucleotides, the CDR3 is TGTGCCAGCAGTTTATTTGGGACAGTCTATCAGCCCCAGCATTTT.

This sequence joins TRBV10-1 and TRBJ2-3; tentative D call: TRBD2 (7 bases). The CDR3 is 16 amino acids. In germline, CDR1 is WNHNN, CDR2 SYGVQD (reference sequence). Trimming shortened V by 0 bases and J by 2 bases, and 12 bases separated the two germline ends. The chain's CDR3 is CASSESKGGLTDTQYF. CDR3 coding DNA: TGCGCCAGCAGTGAGTCGAAGGGGGGGCTCACAGATACGCAGTATTTT.

The chain joins TRBV7-3 to TRBJ1-6; TRBD1 matches 12 bases. The CDR3 covers 14 residues. After removal of 5 bases from V and 9 bases from J, the junction contained 2 bases not matched to a gene. Germline values: CDR1 SGHTA, CDR2 FQGTGA. As DNA, the CDR3 is TGTGCCAGCAGCCCGGGACAGGGGGCTTCACCCCTCCACTTT. Its protein product is CASSPGQGASPLHF.

J is TRBJ2-4 and V is TRBV2, with TRBD2 matching 8 bases. From germline, CDR1 is SNHLY and CDR2 FYNNEI. V trimming: 4 bases; J trimming: 0 bases; junction bases outside the gene matches: 5. This CDR3 is built from 16 residues. The CDR3 region has the DNA TGTGCCAGCAGTGCCGCGGCGGGGGGAGCCAAAAACATTCAGTACTTC. This sequence encodes CASSAAAGGAKNIQYF.

The V call is TRBV7-2, the J call TRBJ2-3, with 9 bases fitting TRBD2. The CDR3 is made up of 16 amino acids. The germline CDR1 and CDR2 sequences are SGHTA and FQGNSA. V lost 5 bases and J lost 1; bases outside the gene matches: 7. As DNA, the CDR3 is TGTGCCAGCAGCCCGAGCGGGGGGAAGGGCACAGATACGCAGTATTTT. Translating gives CASSPSGGKGTDTQYF.

This clone has only one observation. This specimen includes other DNA sequences encoding the same CDR3. The J gene is TRBJ1-1, the V gene TRBV18; D is perhaps TRBD1 (5 bases). The CDR3 has 13 amino acids. The germline V and J ends were trimmed by 3 bases and 1 base, with 6 bases remaining between them. Germline assignment: CDR1 KGHSH and CDR2 LQKENI. CDR3 sequence (DNA): TGTGCCAGCTCACCTCAGGGGAACACTGAAGCTTTCTTT. Protein product: CASSPQGNTEAFF.

CDR3 amino acids: CSASAGLEQYF. The CDR3 bases are TGCAGTGCCTCGGCGGGTCTGGAGCAGTACTTC. The V gene is TRBV20-1, the J gene TRBJ2-7; D might be TRBD2 (5 bases). V was trimmed by 6 bases and J by 7 bases, leaving 13 bases between them. From germline, CDR1 is DFQATT and CDR2 SNEGSKA (reference sequence). The length of the CDR3 is 11 residues.

The sample holds a few counts of this clone. This chain joins TRBV5-1 and TRBJ2-1; 9 positions match TRBD2. The junction had 10 bases not matched to a gene; V was cut back by 1 base and J by 8 bases. The germline V gene encodes CDR1 SGHRS and CDR2 YFSETQ. The length of the CDR3 is 16 residues. CDR3 protein: CASSLPLAGGQDEQFF. The CDR3 bases are TGCGCCAGCAGCTTGCCTTTGGCGGGGGGGCAGGATGAGCAGTTCTTC.

The chain couples TRBV7-2 to TRBJ1-2; TRBD1 matches at 7 bases. V lost 5 bases and J lost 1; bases outside the gene matches: 10. This CDR3 region has 16 residues. Germline lookup yields CDR1 SGHTA and CDR2 FQGNSA. CDR3 coding DNA: TGTGCCAGCAGCCGACCACAGGGGACCTTTAACTATGGCTACACCTTC. Protein: CASSRPQGTFNYGYTF.

The chain uses TRBV7-2 and TRBJ1-2; possible D gene TRBD1, 5 bases. The ends were cut back, 4 bases at V and 7 bases at J, with 10 bases in the middle. CDR3 length: 12 residues. The germline V gene has CDR1 SGHTA and CDR2 FQGNSA. The CDR3: CASSSSGGGYTF. The DNA of the CDR3 is TGTGCCAGCAGCTCCTCGGGGGGTGGCTACACCTTC.

The rearrangement joins TRBV19 to TRBJ2-3, with 9 positions matching TRBD2. Germline-derived CDR1 and CDR2 are LNHDA and SQIVND (reference sequence). The CDR3 loop spans 17 amino acids. The trim removed 1 base at V and 5 bases at J, leaving 10 bases unmatched. CDR3 residues: CASSIAGGGAGRDTQYF. CDR3 DNA sequence: TGTGCCAGTAGTATAGCGGGCGGGGGGGCCGGTAGAGATACGCAGTATTTT.

This clone was observed a few times. The rearrangement links TRBV15 to TRBJ2-6, with TRBD1 matching over 11 bases. Looked up from germline, CDR1 is LNHNV and CDR2 is YYDKDF (reference sequence). The CDR3 spans 18 residues. V lost 3 bases to trimming and J lost 0 bases; unmatched junction nucleotides: 4. DNA of the CDR3: TGTGCCACCAGCAGGGGACAGGGGGTTCTCTCTGGGGCCAACGTCCTGACTTTC. Translated, it gives CATSRGQGVLSGANVLTF.

The chain carries TRBV6-1 and TRBJ2-1, with TRBD2 matching over 8 bases. Unmatched junction bases numbered 3, after V lost 4 bases and J lost 4 bases. The germline V gene encodes CDR1 MNHNS and CDR2 SASEGT. CDR3 length: 14 amino acids. The CDR3 DNA reads TGTGCCAGCAGTGTTAGCGGGGAGTACAATGAGCAGTTCTTC. Amino acid sequence: CASSVSGEYNEQFF.